The 18 T cell receptor beta chains below come from one sample, sequenced in a study of T cell responses to AZD1222 COVID-19 vaccine. The assay was immunoSEQ multiplex PCR, and TCRdb's table has in-frame clones only and misses some. The table lists about 140,000 clones, around 93% of them singletons. The sample in question was peripheral blood, obtained 28 days after the second AZD1222 dose. Every receptor here comes from an adult who received the AZD1222 COVID-19 vaccine.

The rearrangement links TRBV3-1 (or the pseudogene TRBV3-2) to TRBJ1-3; D unresolved. This CDR3 is built from 12 residues. V was trimmed by 6 bases and J by 4 bases, leaving 7 bases between them. Per germline, CDR1 LGHDT and CDR2 YNNKEL (reference sequence). This chain's CDR3 is CASRSGGNTIYF. CDR3 nucleotide sequence: TGTGCCAGCAGGTCGGGGGGAAACACCATATATTTT.

The gene calls are TRBV28 and TRBJ1-4, with D maybe TRBD1 (5 bases). Per the germline V gene, CDR1 is MDHEN and CDR2 is SYDVKM. The CDR3 extends over 12 amino acids. The V end lost 11 bases, the J end lost 4 bases, and 11 bases lay between the germline ends. The CDR3 coding sequence is TGTGCCGTGACAGCTCTTAATGAAAAACTGTTTTTT. It specifies CAVTALNEKLFF.

The chain recombines TRBV12-5 with TRBJ2-1; D remains unclear. Trimming left V 1 base short and J 8 bases short, with 9 bases between. Germline V CDR1 and CDR2: LGHNT, FRNRAP. The CDR3 extends over 13 amino acids. The CDR3 sequence is CASGLDSWDEQFF. In DNA, the CDR3 is TGTGCTAGTGGTTTGGACAGTTGGGATGAGCAGTTCTTC.

This clone was recorded once. The chain employs TRBV7-9 and TRBJ1-2; a possible D gene is TRBD1 (6 bases). CDR3 length: 16 residues. The germline V and J ends were trimmed by 4 bases and 7 bases, with 22 bases remaining between them. Per the germline V gene, CDR1 is SEHNR and CDR2 is FQNEAQ (reference sequence). CDR3 DNA sequence: TGTGCCAGCAGCTCCCAAAGGGGGGGGCCCAATCGTGGCTACACCTTC. This gives the protein CASSSQRGGPNRGYTF.

This chain joins TRBV24-1 and TRBJ2-2, with D unclear. Trimming took 0 bases from V and 2 from J, leaving 15 bases between them. CDR1 and CDR2 (germline): KGHDR, SFDVKD. CDR3 length equals 18 residues. The DNA of the CDR3 is TGTGCCACCAGTGATTTGACCTCTTCGGACCAAAACACCGGGGAGCTGTTTTTT. Its translation: CATSDLTSSDQNTGELFF.

The gene calls are TRBV19 and TRBJ1-1; TRBD1 matches 10 bases. The germline gives CDR1 LNHDA, CDR2 SQIVND (reference sequence). Germline trimming cut 10 bases from V and 8 bases from J; bases unmatched to any gene: 10. This CDR3 spans 13 amino acids. In nucleotides, the CDR3 is TGTGCCACCCTCCCCGGGACAGGGGAAGAAGCTTTCTTT. It encodes CATLPGTGEEAFF.

The V call is TRBV6-5, the J call TRBJ2-1; TRBD1 agrees at 7 bases. The CDR3 length is 14 residues. In germline, CDR1 is MNHEY, CDR2 SVGAGI. The V segment lost 8 bases and the J segment 5 bases; nucleotides outside the gene matches: 9. In DNA, the CDR3 is TGTGCCAGCCCCGACAGGGAATCTAACAATGAGCAGTTCTTC. It translates to CASPDRESNNEQFF.

The chain employs TRBV7-3 and TRBJ1-4; TRBD1 agrees at 9 bases. Germline lookup yields CDR1 SGHTA and CDR2 FQGTGA. The CDR3 loop spans 15 amino acids. V was pared by 5 bases and J by 6 bases, with 7 bases of the junction left unmatched. CDR3 amino acids: CASSKQTGGDEKLFF. CDR3 DNA sequence: TGTGCCAGCAGCAAACAGACAGGGGGGGATGAAAAACTGTTTTTT. Full variable domain (remainder filled in from reference TRBV7-3 and TRBJ1-4): GAGVSQTPSNKVTEKGKYVELRCDPISGHTALYWYRQSLGQGPEFLIYFQGTGAADDSGLPNDRFFAVRPEGSVSTLKIQRTERGDSAVYLCASSKQTGGDEKLFFGSGTQLSVL.

The chain recombines TRBV6-5 with TRBJ1-2; unclear D gene. Trimming cost V 0 bases and J 5 bases, with 16 bases left between them. The CDR3 runs to 16 residues. Per the germline V gene, CDR1 is MNHEY and CDR2 is SVGAGI. The CDR3 DNA is TGTGCCAGCAGTTACTCCCCTTCGGGGTTCCCGTATGGCTACACCTTC. It is translated as CASSYSPSGFPYGYTF.

The chain is built from TRBV29-1 and TRBJ2-7, with TRBD2 matching over 11 bases. This CDR3 contains 14 residues. Trimming cost V 6 bases and J 5 bases; bases outside gene matches: 9. The germline gives CDR1 SQVTM, CDR2 ANQGSEA. The CDR3 DNA is TGCAGCGTCGATACTAGCGGGAGTTCCAACGAGCAGTACTTC. Translating it yields CSVDTSGSSNEQYF.

This clone was seen once. This chain links TRBV4-3 with TRBJ2-1; D unresolved. V was cut by 4 bases and J by 0 bases, with 10 bases left in between. Germline V gene lookup returns CDR1 LGHNA and CDR2 YSLEER. The CDR3 extends over 15 amino acids. The CDR3 sequence: CASSPTSSSYNEQFF. The DNA of the CDR3 is TGCGCCAGCAGCCCTACCTCGAGCTCCTACAATGAGCAGTTCTTC.

This chain uses TRBV10-1 with TRBJ1-1; 8 positions agree with TRBD1. This CDR3 has 17 amino acids. Germline V lookup: CDR1 WNHNN, CDR2 SYGVQD (reference sequence). V gave up 3 bases and J gave up 1 base; unmatched junction bases: 10. This CDR3 reads CASSEIGQGAWNTEAFF. The DNA for the CDR3 is TGCGCCAGCAGTGAAATCGGGCAGGGGGCTTGGAACACTGAAGCTTTCTTT.

This chain joins TRBV19 and TRBJ2-3; TRBD2 might be the D (6 bases). The V and J ends lost 5 bases and 0 bases respectively, with 15 bases between them. Germline V gene sequence: CDR1 LNHDA, CDR2 SQIVND (reference sequence). This CDR3 contains 16 residues. The chain's CDR3 is CASSDVSAGSTDTQYF. The CDR3 DNA reads TGTGCCAGTAGTGACGTTAGCGCGGGAAGCACAGATACGCAGTATTTT. Full variable domain (outside the CDR3, taken from reference TRBV19 and TRBJ2-3): DGGITQSPKYLFRKEGQNVTLSCEQNLNHDAMYWYRQDPGQGLRLIYYSQIVNDFQKGDIAEGYSVSREKKESFPLTVTSAQKNPTAFYLCASSDVSAGSTDTQYFGPGTRLTVL.

The gene calls are TRBV3-1 (or the pseudogene TRBV3-2) and TRBJ2-7, with TRBD2 matching 14 bases. With V trimmed by 4 bases and J by 7 bases, 6 bases remained unmatched. Germline values: CDR1 LGHDT, CDR2 YNNKEL (reference sequence). The CDR3 has 15 amino acids. Written as DNA, the CDR3 is TGTGCCAGCAGCCGCGGGACTAGCGGGAGTGGTGAGCAGTACTTC. It is translated as CASSRGTSGSGEQYF.

The chain combines TRBV7-9 with TRBJ1-1; 7 bases line up with TRBD1. The CDR3 runs to 13 residues. V lost 5 bases and J lost 7; bases outside the gene matches: 7. CDR1 SEHNR and CDR2 FQNEAQ come from the germline V gene (reference sequence). CDR3 amino acids: CASSLQGQGEAFF. In nucleotides, the CDR3 is TGTGCCAGCAGCCTACAGGGGCAGGGTGAAGCTTTCTTT.

The rearrangement uses TRBV14 and TRBJ1-4, with TRBD1 identical over 10 bases. The length of the CDR3 is 16 residues. Germline CDR1 is SGHDN and CDR2 is FVKESK. V dropped 4 bases and J dropped 7; count of bases not matched to a gene: 9. The CDR3 DNA is TGTGCCAGCAGCCGGGAACGTGGGACAGGGGTTGAAAAACTGTTTTTT. It is translated as CASSRERGTGVEKLFF.

The rearrangement joins TRBV6-4 to TRBJ2-3; TRBD2 agrees at 15 bases. The germline V gene encodes CDR1 MRHNA and CDR2 SNTAGT. After removal of 10 bases from V and 2 bases from J, the junction contained 10 bases not matched to a gene. This CDR3 spans 17 amino acids. In DNA, the CDR3 is TGTGCCACCCCCCGGACTAGCGGGAGGGCCCCCACAGATACGCAGTATTTT. Its translation: CATPRTSGRAPTDTQYF.

This chain connects TRBV3-1 (or the pseudogene TRBV3-2) to TRBJ1-2, with TRBD1 matching 9 bases. This CDR3 contains 14 residues. CDR1 LGHDT and CDR2 YNNKEL come from the germline V gene (reference sequence). V was clipped by 4 bases and J by 2 bases; unmatched bases: 2. The CDR3 reads CASSPGTGNYGYTF. The CDR3 bases are TGTGCCAGCAGCCCGGGGACAGGGAACTATGGCTACACCTTC.